The 26 T cell receptor beta chains listed next were all sequenced from one sample in a study of T-cell memory formation after mild COVID-19. MiXCR, run by TCRdb on the 5' RACE reads, gives a single entry per CDR3 protein. The data hold roughly 200,000 distinct CDR3 sequences, with 7.5% to 10% observed a single time. Sequencing input: PBMCs or a T cell subset sorted from them (not recorded which). These receptors were obtained from a young man who had mild COVID-19 (a few samples of this study predate the infection). Cell type and time point are not known.

The rearrangement links TRBV18 to TRBJ2-1; D possibly matches TRBD1 or TRBD2 (5 bases each). The CDR3 sequence is 16 residues long. CDR1 is KGHSH and CDR2 is LQKENI in the germline V gene. V dropped 5 bases and J dropped 3 bases, with 17 bases sitting between them. This CDR3 reads CASSLRLGANYNEQFF. For the CDR3, the DNA is TGTGCCAGCTCATTACGTCTCGGGGCTAACTACAATGAGCAGTTCTTC.

The genes are TRBV3-1 and TRBJ2-5; D remains ambiguous. With 4 bases removed from V and 3 bases from J, the gap between germline ends came to 6 bases. Looked up from germline, CDR1 is LGHDT and CDR2 is YNNKEL (reference sequence). CDR3 length: 12 amino acids. The CDR3, as DNA: TGTGCCAGCAGCCTAACTGAAGAGACCCAGTACTTC. This sequence encodes CASSLTEETQYF.

The rearrangement joins TRBV7-9 to TRBJ1-1; D is perhaps TRBD1 (6 bases). V lost 4 bases, J lost 1 base, and 13 bases lay in between. CDR1 is SEHNR and CDR2 is FQNEAQ in the germline V gene (reference sequence). This CDR3 has 15 amino acids. CDR3 amino acids: CASSSYLGQNTEAFF. CDR3 bases: TGTGCCAGCAGCTCCTATTTGGGACAGAACACTGAAGCTTTCTTT. The full variable domain, rest sourced from reference TRBV7-9 and TRBJ1-1, is DTGVSQNPRHKITKRGQNVTFRCDPISEHNRLYWYRQTLGQGPEFLTYFQNEAQLEKSRLLSDRFSAERPKGSFSTLEIQRTEQGDSAMYLCASSSYLGQNTEAFFGQGTRLTVV.

This clonotype has a handful of counts. The V and J genes are TRBV5-1 and TRBJ2-3; D gene uncertain. Germline CDR1 and CDR2: SGHRS and YFSETQ. Between the trimmed V and J ends, which lost 0 bases and 4 bases, there was a span of 15 bases. CDR3 length: 16 residues. CDR3 nucleotides: TGCGCCAGCAGCTTGGTCGGCCCGACGTCCCCAGATACGCAGTATTTT. It is translated as CASSLVGPTSPDTQYF.

In its sample, this clonotype was seen many times. The J gene is TRBJ2-3, the V gene TRBV7-2; TRBD2 might be the D (6 bases). CDR3 length equals 15 residues. Trimming pared 1 base from V and 7 bases from J, leaving 15 bases between. From germline, CDR1 is SGHTA and CDR2 FQGNSA. The CDR3 nucleotides are TGTGCCAGCAGCTTAGTCGGGGGTACCTCGCATACGCAGTATTTT. It codes for CASSLVGGTSHTQYF. Full variable domain (remainder filled in from reference TRBV7-2 and TRBJ2-3): GAGVSQSPSNKVTEKGKDVELRCDPISGHTALYWYRQSLGQGLEFLIYFQGNSAPDKSGLPSDRFSAERTGGSVSTLTIQRTQQEDSAVYLCASSLVGGTSHTQYFGPGTRLTVL.

The chain links TRBV7-9 to TRBJ2-7; 9 positions match TRBD1. The germline gives CDR1 SEHNR, CDR2 FQNEAQ (reference sequence). The CDR3 loop spans 20 amino acids. Trimming cost V 5 bases and J 1 base; bases outside gene matches: 21. CDR3 in amino acids: CASSQTRELFGTGKSYEQYF. The CDR3 DNA reads TGTGCCAGCAGCCAGACGCGGGAACTGTTTGGGACAGGGAAATCCTACGAGCAGTACTTC.

This clonotype was observed a handful of times. The genes are TRBV4-2 and TRBJ2-5, with D hard to call. Germline lookup yields CDR1 LGHNA and CDR2 YNFKEQ. CDR3 length: 14 residues. V lost 1 base to trimming and J lost 4 bases, with 10 bases between them. For the CDR3, the DNA is TGTGCCAGCAGCCAAGTTGAAGGAGCAGAGACCCAGTACTTC. It encodes CASSQVEGAETQYF.

This clonotype was seen a handful of times. The chain combines TRBV12-5 with TRBJ1-1; D gene uncertain. V lost 9 bases and J 2 bases, leaving 4 bases between the germline ends. Germline CDR1 reads LGHNT; CDR2 reads FRNRAP. The CDR3 extends over 10 amino acids. As DNA, the CDR3 is TGTGCTAGGGACAACACTGAAGCTTTCTTT. It codes for CARDNTEAFF.

This clonotype occurred a few times. V is TRBV7-3 and J is TRBJ2-1, with TRBD2 matching 8 bases. Germline V lookup: CDR1 SGHTA, CDR2 FQGTGA. J was trimmed by 6 bases and V by 5 bases; bases with no gene match: 9. The length of the CDR3 is 15 residues. The CDR3 coding sequence is TGTGCCAGCAGCCCCGGTGGTAGCGGGGTCAATGAGCAGTTCTTC. Its protein is CASSPGGSGVNEQFF.

This clonotype was seen more than once but under ten times. The chain recombines TRBV9 with TRBJ1-6; D gene uncertain. The CDR3 spans 15 residues. The V gene's germline CDR1 is SGDLS and CDR2 YYNGEE. Trimming pared 2 bases from V and 10 bases from J, leaving 16 bases between. CDR3 nucleotide sequence: TGTGCCAGCAGCGTCGGGCCGCTGGTGGGGTCACCCCTCCACTTT. Translation gives CASSVGPLVGSPLHF.

This clonotype was detected many times. The rearrangement uses TRBV7-2 and TRBJ2-3, with 12 positions matching TRBD2. CDR3 length: 16 amino acids. Germline values: CDR1 SGHTA, CDR2 FQGNSA. V lost 1 base and J lost 5; bases outside the gene matches: 4. The CDR3 nucleotides are TGTGCCAGCAGCTTAGGGCTAGCGGGGGGGGTAGATACGCAGTATTTT. Translated, it gives CASSLGLAGGVDTQYF.

This clonotype was counted only a few times. This chain connects TRBV18 to TRBJ2-5; 11 nucleotides align to TRBD2. The CDR3 extends over 16 amino acids. In germline, CDR1 is KGHSH, CDR2 LQKENI. Trimming cost V 3 bases and J 3 bases; bases outside gene matches: 6. CDR3 coding DNA: TGTGCCAGCTCACCGTTCCTAGCGGGGGGTGAAGAGACCCAGTACTTC. This codes for CASSPFLAGGEETQYF. Supplemented by reference TRBV18 and TRBJ2-5, the full variable domain reads NAGVMQNPRHLVRRRGQEARLRCSPMKGHSHVYWYRQLPEEGLKFMVYLQKENIIDESGMPKERFSAEFPKEGPSILRIQQVVRGDSAAYFCASSPFLAGGEETQYFGPGTRLLVL.

Comment on this clonotype: Possible read error: a much larger clone is one base away. This chain uses TRBV2 with TRBJ2-5, with D possibly TRBD1 on 5 matching bases. In germline, CDR1 is SNHLY, CDR2 FYNNEI. The CDR3 runs to 13 residues. V shed 7 bases and J shed 5 bases, with 14 bases lying between them. In DNA form, the CDR3 reads TGTGCCAGCACCATGGACATGGTGGAGACCCAGTACTTC. Amino acid sequence: CASTMDMVETQYF.

J is TRBJ2-1 and V is TRBV5-1; no clear D. CDR1 is SGHRS and CDR2 is YFSETQ in the germline V gene. V was cut by 5 bases and J by 5 bases, with 14 bases left in between. The length of the CDR3 is 14 residues. The CDR3 coding sequence is TGCGCCAGCAGTCGTGCCGCGGTGGACAATGAGCAGTTCTTC. As protein: CASSRAAVDNEQFF.

This clonotype was seen a few times. The J gene is TRBJ1-5, the V gene TRBV19; unclear D gene. Trimming removed 6 bases from V and 8 bases from J, with 11 bases in between. The CDR3 has 12 residues. Germline-derived CDR1 and CDR2 are LNHDA and SQIVND (reference sequence). CDR3 sequence (DNA): TGTGCCAGTAGCTGGGAGGCAGAGCCCCAGCATTTT. Residues: CASSWEAEPQHF.

This clonotype was recorded many times. The CDR3 DNA is TGTGCCAGCAGCCGTAACCGGGACAGGGATTACATTCAGTACTTC. Protein sequence: CASSRNRDRDYIQYF. The chain uses TRBV4-2 and TRBJ2-4; 9 bases line up with TRBD1. The V segment lost 4 bases and the J segment 8 bases; nucleotides outside the gene matches: 9. Germline lookup yields CDR1 LGHNA and CDR2 YNFKEQ. This CDR3 is built from 15 residues.

This clonotype occurred many times. The chain links TRBV4-1 to TRBJ2-3; 12 bases match TRBD2. This CDR3 has 17 amino acids. V shed 0 bases, J shed 3 bases, and the junction held 4 bases outside the gene matches. Germline V lookup: CDR1 MGHRA, CDR2 YSYEKL. The CDR3 nucleotides are TGCGCCAGCAGCCAAGACCACACTAGCGGGGGGACAGATACGCAGTATTTT. This translates into CASSQDHTSGGTDTQYF.

The gene calls are TRBV18 and TRBJ2-7; 9 nucleotides align to TRBD1. V lost 3 bases to trimming and J lost 5 bases; unmatched junction nucleotides: 14. CDR3 size: 17 residues. Germline V lookup: CDR1 KGHSH, CDR2 LQKENI. The CDR3: CASSPRNPDRGVHEQYF. The CDR3 region has the DNA TGTGCCAGCTCACCGAGGAACCCGGACAGGGGAGTCCACGAGCAGTACTTC.

This clonotype was seen many times. J is TRBJ1-1 and V is TRBV29-1, with D maybe TRBD1 (6 bases). Trimming took off 7 bases at V and 11 bases at J, with 20 bases between the two ends. Looked up from germline, CDR1 is SQVTM and CDR2 is ANQGSEA. The CDR3 is made up of 12 amino acids. The chain's CDR3 is CSGQGGGGAAFF. The CDR3 bases are TGCAGCGGTCAAGGGGGGGGCGGGGCCGCTTTCTTT.

This clonotype was counted ten times or more. The CDR3 sequence: CASSLSSGGADTQYF. CDR3 bases: TGTGCCAGCAGCTTATCTAGCGGGGGGGCAGATACGCAGTATTTT. The chain is built from TRBV7-3 and TRBJ2-3; 12 positions agree with TRBD2. Looked up from germline, CDR1 is SGHTA and CDR2 is FQGTGA. CDR3 length: 15 residues. V shed 2 bases and J 4 bases; nucleotides not matched to a gene: 1.

This chain links TRBV4-1 with TRBJ1-2, with TRBD1 as a possible D gene (6 bases). V was trimmed by 4 bases and J by 8 bases, leaving 23 bases between them. Looked up from germline, CDR1 is MGHRA and CDR2 is YSYEKL. CDR3 length: 16 amino acids. CDR3 DNA: TGCGCCAGCAGCCCCCTCATTACAGGGCAGTCCCTAGGCTACACCTTC. Translation: CASSPLITGQSLGYTF.

This chain connects TRBV4-2 to TRBJ2-6; no reliable D call. There are 15 residues in the CDR3. Trimming removed 0 bases at V and 2 bases at J, with 5 bases between. From germline, CDR1 is LGHNA and CDR2 YNFKEQ. In DNA, the CDR3 is TGTGCCAGCAGCCAAGATAGCCCTGGGGCCAACGTCCTGACTTTC. It translates to CASSQDSPGANVLTF.

This clonotype was seen more than once but under ten times. V is TRBV4-3 and J is TRBJ1-6; the D gene is possibly TRBD1 (5 bases). The CDR3 totals 16 residues. Germline CDR1 reads LGHNA; CDR2 reads YSLEER. V was pared by 0 bases and J by 10 bases, with 16 bases between. CDR3 sequence (DNA): TGCGCCAGCAGCCAAGATCCAGGGCGATGGGCCTCACCCCTCCACTTT. The encoded protein is CASSQDPGRWASPLHF.

In this sample, this clonotype turned up once. The V gene is TRBV7-2, the J gene TRBJ1-5; TRBD1 agrees at 9 bases. CDR1 SGHTA and CDR2 FQGNSA come from the germline V gene. The CDR3 has 15 amino acids. With 5 bases clipped from V and 7 bases from J, the junction kept 9 bases outside the gene matches. The CDR3 DNA follows: TGTGCCAGCAGCCAGGGACAGGGAGGACTCCAGCCCCAGCATTTT. It yields the protein CASSQGQGGLQPQHF.

Ten or more counts support this clonotype. Germline is not matched at one junction end, which may reflect a read error. This rearrangement joins TRBV7-7 to TRBJ1-6; D is undetermined. The CDR3 has 13 residues. In germline, CDR1 is SSHAT, CDR2 FNYEAQ (reference sequence). CDR3 coding DNA: TGTGCTAGCAGCTTAGAGGCTTCTTCACCCCTCCACTTT. Translated: CASSLEASSPLHF.

The V and J genes are TRBV19 and TRBJ2-5; D not certain. The length of the CDR3 is 13 residues. V was trimmed by 4 bases and J by 2 bases, leaving 8 bases between them. Germline CDR1 is LNHDA and CDR2 is SQIVND (reference sequence). The CDR3 loop is CASSNRRQETQYF. The CDR3, as DNA: TGTGCCAGTAGTAACCGGAGACAAGAGACCCAGTACTTC.